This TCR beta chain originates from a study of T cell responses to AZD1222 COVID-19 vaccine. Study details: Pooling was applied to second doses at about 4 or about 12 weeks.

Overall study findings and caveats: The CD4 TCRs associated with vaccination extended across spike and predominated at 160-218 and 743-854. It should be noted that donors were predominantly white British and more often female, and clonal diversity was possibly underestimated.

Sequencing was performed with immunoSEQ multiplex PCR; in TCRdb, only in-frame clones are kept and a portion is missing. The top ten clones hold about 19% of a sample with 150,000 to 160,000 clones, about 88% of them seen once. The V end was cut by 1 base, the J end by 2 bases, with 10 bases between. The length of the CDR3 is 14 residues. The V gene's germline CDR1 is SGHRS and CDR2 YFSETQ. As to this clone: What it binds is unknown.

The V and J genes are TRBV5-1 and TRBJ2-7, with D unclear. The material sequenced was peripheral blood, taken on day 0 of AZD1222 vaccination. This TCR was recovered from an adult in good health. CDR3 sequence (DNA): TGCGCCAGCAGCTTGCGGCAGGCCCCCTACGAGCAGTACTTC. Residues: CASSLRQAPYEQYF.